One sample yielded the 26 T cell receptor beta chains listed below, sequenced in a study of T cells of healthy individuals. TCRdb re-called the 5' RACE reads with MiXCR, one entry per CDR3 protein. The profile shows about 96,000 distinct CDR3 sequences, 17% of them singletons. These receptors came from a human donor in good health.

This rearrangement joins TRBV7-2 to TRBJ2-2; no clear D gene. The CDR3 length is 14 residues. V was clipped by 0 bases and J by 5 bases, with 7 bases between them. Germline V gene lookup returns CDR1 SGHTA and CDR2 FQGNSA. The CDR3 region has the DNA TGTGCCAGCAGCTTAGCCCACGGAACCGGGGAGCTGTTTTTT. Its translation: CASSLAHGTGELFF.

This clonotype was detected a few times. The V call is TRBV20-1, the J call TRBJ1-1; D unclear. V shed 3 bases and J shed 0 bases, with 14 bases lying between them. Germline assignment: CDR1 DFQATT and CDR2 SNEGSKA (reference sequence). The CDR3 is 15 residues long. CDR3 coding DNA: TGCAGTGCTAGTTTGGTCCGGACGGTGAACACTGAAGCTTTCTTT. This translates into CSASLVRTVNTEAFF.

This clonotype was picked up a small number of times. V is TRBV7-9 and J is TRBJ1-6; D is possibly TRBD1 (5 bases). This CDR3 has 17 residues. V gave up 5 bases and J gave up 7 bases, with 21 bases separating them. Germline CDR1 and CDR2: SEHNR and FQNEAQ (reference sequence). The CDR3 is CASSPLWGLRENSPLHF. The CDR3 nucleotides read TGTGCCAGCAGCCCATTATGGGGCTTGAGGGAAAATTCACCCCTCCACTTT. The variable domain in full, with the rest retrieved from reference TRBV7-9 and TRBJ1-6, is DTGVSQNPRHKITKRGQNVTFRCDPISEHNRLYWYRQTLGQGPEFLTYFQNEAQLEKSRLLSDRFSAERPKGSFSTLEIQRTEQGDSAMYLCASSPLWGLRENSPLHFGNGTRLTVT.

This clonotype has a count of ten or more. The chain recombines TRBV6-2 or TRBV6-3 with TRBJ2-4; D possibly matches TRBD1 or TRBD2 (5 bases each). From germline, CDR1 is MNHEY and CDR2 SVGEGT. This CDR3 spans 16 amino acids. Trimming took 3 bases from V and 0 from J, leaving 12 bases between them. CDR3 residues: CASSYRGVVAKNIQYF. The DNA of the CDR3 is TGTGCCAGCAGTTATCGAGGGGTGGTAGCCAAAAACATTCAGTACTTC.

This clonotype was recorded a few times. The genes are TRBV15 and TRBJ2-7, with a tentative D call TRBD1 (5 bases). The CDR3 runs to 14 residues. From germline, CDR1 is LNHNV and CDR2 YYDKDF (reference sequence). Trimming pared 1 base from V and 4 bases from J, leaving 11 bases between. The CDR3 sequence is CATSRGRVGYEQYF. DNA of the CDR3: TGTGCCACCAGCAGAGGCAGGGTTGGGTACGAGCAGTACTTC.

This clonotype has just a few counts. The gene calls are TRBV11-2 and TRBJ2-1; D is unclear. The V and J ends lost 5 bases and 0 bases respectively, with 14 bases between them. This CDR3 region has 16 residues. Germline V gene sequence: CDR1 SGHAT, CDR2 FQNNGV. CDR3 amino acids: CASSTQLDSSYNEQFF. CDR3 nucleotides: TGTGCCAGCAGCACGCAGCTTGATAGCTCCTACAATGAGCAGTTCTTC.

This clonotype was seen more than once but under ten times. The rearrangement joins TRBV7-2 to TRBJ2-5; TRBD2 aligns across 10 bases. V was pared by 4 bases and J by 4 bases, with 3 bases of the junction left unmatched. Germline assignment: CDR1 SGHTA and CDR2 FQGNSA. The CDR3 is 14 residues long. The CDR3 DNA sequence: TGTGCCAGCAGCTCTAGCGGGAGTGGAGAGACCCAGTACTTC. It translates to CASSSSGSGETQYF.

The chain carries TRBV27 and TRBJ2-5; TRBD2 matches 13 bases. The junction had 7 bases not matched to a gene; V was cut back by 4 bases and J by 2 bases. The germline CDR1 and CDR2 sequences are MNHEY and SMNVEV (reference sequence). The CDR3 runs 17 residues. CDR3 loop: CASSSSTSGGYQETQYF. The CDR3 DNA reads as TGTGCCAGCAGTTCCTCGACTAGCGGGGGGTATCAAGAGACCCAGTACTTC.

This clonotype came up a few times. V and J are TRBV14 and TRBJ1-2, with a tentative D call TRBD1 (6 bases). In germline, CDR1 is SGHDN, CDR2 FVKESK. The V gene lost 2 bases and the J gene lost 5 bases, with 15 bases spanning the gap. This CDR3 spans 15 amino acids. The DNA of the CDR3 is TGTGCCAGCAGCCAACTCCATCTACAGGGATATGGCTACACCTTC. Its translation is CASSQLHLQGYGYTF.

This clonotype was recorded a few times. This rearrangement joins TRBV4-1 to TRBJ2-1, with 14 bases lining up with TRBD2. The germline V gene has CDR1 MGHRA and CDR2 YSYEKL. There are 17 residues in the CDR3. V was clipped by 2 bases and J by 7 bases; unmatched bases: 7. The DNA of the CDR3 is TGCGCCAGCAGCCAACCGGGACTAGCGGGGGACTGGAATGAGCAGTTCTTC. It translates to CASSQPGLAGDWNEQFF.

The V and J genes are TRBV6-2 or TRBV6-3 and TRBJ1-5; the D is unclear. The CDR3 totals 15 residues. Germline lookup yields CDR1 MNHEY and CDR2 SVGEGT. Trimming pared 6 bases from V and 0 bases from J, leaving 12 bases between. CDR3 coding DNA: TGTGCCAGCAGGTCCAGATCAATTAGCAATCAGCCCCAGCATTTT. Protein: CASRSRSISNQPQHF.

The CDR3 protein is CASSLASGGSNQPQHF. The DNA for the CDR3 is TGTGCCAGCAGCTTAGCCAGCGGGGGTAGCAATCAGCCCCAGCATTTT. J is TRBJ1-5 and V is TRBV7-9; a possible D gene is TRBD1 (5 bases). CDR1 SEHNR and CDR2 FQNEAQ come from the germline V gene (reference sequence). This CDR3 is built from 16 residues. V shed 0 bases and J shed 0 bases, with 9 bases lying between them.

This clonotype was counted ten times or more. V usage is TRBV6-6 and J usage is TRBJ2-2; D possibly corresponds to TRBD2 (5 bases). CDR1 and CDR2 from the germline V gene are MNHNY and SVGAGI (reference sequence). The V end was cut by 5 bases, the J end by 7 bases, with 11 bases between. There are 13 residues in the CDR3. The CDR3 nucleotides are TGTGCCAGCAGTCCCCGGGGTATCGGGGAGCTGTTTTTT. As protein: CASSPRGIGELFF.

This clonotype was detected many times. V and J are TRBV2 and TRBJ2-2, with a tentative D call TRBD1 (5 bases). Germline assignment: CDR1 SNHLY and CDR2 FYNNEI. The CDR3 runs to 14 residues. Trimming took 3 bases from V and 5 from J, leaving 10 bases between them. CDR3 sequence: CASSDAGRTGELFF. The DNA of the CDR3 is TGTGCCAGCAGTGACGCAGGGCGGACCGGGGAGCTGTTTTTT. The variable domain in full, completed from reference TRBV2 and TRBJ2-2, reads EPEVTQTPSHQVTQMGQEVILRCVPISNHLYFYWYRQILGQKVEFLVSFYNNEISEKSEIFDDQFSVERPDGSNFTLKIRSTKLEDSAMYFCASSDAGRTGELFFGEGSRLTVL.

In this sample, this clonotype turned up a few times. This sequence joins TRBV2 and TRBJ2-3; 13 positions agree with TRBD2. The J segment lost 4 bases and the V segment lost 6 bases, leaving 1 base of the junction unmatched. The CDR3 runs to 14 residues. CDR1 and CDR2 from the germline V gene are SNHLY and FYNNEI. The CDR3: CASRTSGGSDTQYF. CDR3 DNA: TGTGCCAGCAGGACTAGCGGGGGGTCAGATACGCAGTATTTT.

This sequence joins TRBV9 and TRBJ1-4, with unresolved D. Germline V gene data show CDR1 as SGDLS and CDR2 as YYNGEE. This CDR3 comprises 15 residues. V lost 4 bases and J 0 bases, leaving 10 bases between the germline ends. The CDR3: CASSLTPATNEKLFF. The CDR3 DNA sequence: TGTGCCAGCAGCCTGACGCCAGCAACTAATGAAAAACTGTTTTTT.

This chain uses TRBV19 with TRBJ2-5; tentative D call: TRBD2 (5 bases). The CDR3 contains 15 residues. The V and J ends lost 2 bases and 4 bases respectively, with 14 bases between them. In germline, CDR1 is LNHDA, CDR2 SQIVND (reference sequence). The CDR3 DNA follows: TGTGCCAGTAGTATACCAGTGGGGAGTGGAGAGACCCAGTACTTC. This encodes CASSIPVGSGETQYF.

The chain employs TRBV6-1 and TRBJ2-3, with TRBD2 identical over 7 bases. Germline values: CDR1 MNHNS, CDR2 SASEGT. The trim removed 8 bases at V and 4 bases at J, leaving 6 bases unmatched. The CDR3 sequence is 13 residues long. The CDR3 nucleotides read TGTGCCAGCGGCGGACTAGTGGCAGATACGCAGTATTTT. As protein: CASGGLVADTQYF.

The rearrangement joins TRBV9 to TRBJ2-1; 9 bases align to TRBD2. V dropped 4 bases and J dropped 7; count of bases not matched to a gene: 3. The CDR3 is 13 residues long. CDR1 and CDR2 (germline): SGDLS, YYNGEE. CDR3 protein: CASSNSGSNEQFF. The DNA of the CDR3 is TGTGCCAGCAGCAATAGCGGGAGTAATGAGCAGTTCTTC.

This CDR3 is CASSQNSLQGSYEQYF. Here the CDR3 DNA reads TGTGCCAGCAGCCAGAATAGTTTACAGGGTTCCTACGAGCAGTACTTC. The chain employs TRBV4-2 and TRBJ2-7; D may be TRBD1 (6 bases). CDR1 and CDR2 from the germline V gene are LGHNA and YNFKEQ. The CDR3 consists of 16 residues. The V end was cut by 3 bases, the J end by 1 base, with 16 bases between.

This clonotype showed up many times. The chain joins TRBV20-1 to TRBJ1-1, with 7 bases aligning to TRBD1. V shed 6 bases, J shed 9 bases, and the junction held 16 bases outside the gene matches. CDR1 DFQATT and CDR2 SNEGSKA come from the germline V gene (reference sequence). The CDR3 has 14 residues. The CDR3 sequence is CSATQGEDTKKAFF. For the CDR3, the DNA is TGCAGTGCAACGCAGGGGGAGGACACGAAGAAAGCTTTCTTT.

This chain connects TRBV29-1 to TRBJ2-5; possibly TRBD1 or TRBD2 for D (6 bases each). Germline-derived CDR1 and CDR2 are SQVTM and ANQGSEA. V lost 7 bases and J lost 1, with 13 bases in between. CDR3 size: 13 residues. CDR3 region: CSAAGGLQETQYF. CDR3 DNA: TGCAGCGCGGCCGGGGGCCTCCAAGAGACCCAGTACTTC.

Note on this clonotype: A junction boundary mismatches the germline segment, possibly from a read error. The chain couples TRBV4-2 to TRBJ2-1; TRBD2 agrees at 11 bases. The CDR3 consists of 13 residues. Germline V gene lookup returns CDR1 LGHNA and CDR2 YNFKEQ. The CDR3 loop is CASSQDRGLAATF. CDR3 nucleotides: TGTGCCAGCAGCCAAGATCGGGGACTAGCGGCCACCTTC.

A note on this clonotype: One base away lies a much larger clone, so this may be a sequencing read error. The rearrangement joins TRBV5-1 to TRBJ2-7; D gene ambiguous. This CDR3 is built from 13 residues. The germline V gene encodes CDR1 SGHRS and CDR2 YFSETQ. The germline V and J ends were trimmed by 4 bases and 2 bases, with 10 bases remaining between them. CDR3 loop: CASSIGYAYEQYF. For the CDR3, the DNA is TGCGCCAGCAGCATAGGCTATGCCTACGAGCAGTACTTC.

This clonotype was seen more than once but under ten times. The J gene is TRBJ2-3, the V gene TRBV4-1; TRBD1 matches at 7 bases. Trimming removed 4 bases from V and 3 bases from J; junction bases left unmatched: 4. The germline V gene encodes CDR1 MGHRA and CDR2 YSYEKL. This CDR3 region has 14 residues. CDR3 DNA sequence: TGCGCCAGCAGCCCCGGGACAGTGACAGATACGCAGTATTTT. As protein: CASSPGTVTDTQYF.

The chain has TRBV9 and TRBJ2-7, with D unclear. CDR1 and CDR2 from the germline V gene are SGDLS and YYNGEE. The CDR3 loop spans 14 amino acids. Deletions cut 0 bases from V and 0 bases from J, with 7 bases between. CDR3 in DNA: TGTGCCAGCAGCGTAGACGGCAGCTCCTACGAGCAGTACTTC. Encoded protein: CASSVDGSSYEQYF.